The 25 T cell receptor beta chains listed next were all sequenced from one sample in a study of metastatic and nonmetastatic thyroid tumors. TCRdb re-processed the PCR reads through MiXCR. Of roughly 20,000 clones listed, approximately 22% are singletons. All patients reached thyroid surgery having received no treatment beforehand. Sequenced input: adjacent normal tissue. These receptors all come from a female donor with papillary thyroid cancer or a benign thyroid nodule (not recorded which). Some clones in this sample may be carry-over from other donors' samples.

V gene TRBV11-2 combines with J gene TRBJ2-3, with D hard to call. Germline CDR1 is SGHAT and CDR2 is FQNNGV. CDR3 length: 13 amino acids. V was shortened by 6 bases and J by 4 bases, with 11 bases between the two germline ends. CDR3 in amino acids: CASRRSNSDTQYF. Here the CDR3 DNA reads TGTGCCAGCAGAAGGAGTAACTCAGATACGCAGTATTTT.

This clone is categorized as medium-sized. The V gene is TRBV6-2 or TRBV6-3, the J gene TRBJ1-1, with D possibly TRBD1 on 5 matching bases. This CDR3 has 18 residues. The V end lost 4 bases, the J end lost 4 bases, and 25 bases lay between the germline ends. Germline CDR1 reads MNHEY; CDR2 reads SVGEGT. The CDR3 reads CASSSRGQVTPRGTEAFF. The DNA for the CDR3 is TGTGCCAGCAGTTCGCGGGGCCAAGTAACCCCACGCGGCACTGAAGCTTTCTTT.

This clone was found many times. The chain links TRBV3-1 to TRBJ1-4; D unresolved. Trimming took 4 bases from V and 1 from J, leaving 13 bases between them. The CDR3 consists of 16 residues. The germline gives CDR1 LGHDT, CDR2 YNNKEL (reference sequence). CDR3 DNA sequence: TGTGCCAGCAGCCCCCGCCCAGAGGGAACTAATGAAAAACTGTTTTTT. Translating gives CASSPRPEGTNEKLFF.

Worth noting for this clone: One junction end does not reproduce the germline sequence, and a read error may be involved. The J gene is TRBJ2-5, the V gene TRBV5-1; D may be TRBD1 or TRBD2 (6 bases each). Germline V CDR1 and CDR2: SGHRS, YFSETQ. This CDR3 region has 14 residues. CDR3 DNA: TGCGCCAGCAGCTTGTGGGGGGCCCAAGAGACCCATTGCTTC. Translation gives CASSLWGAQETHCF.

As concerns this clone: A much larger clone is a single base away; this may be a read error. Lacking the conserved final phenylalanine or tryptophan, this CDR3 likely reflects a read error. This chain joins TRBV7-2 and TRBJ2-3, with D maybe TRBD2 (7 bases). Trimming cost V 5 bases and J 0 bases, with 24 bases left between them. Germline assignment: CDR1 SGHTA and CDR2 FQGNSA. This CDR3 spans 19 amino acids. CDR3 sequence reads: CASSGGASGTHASTDTQYL. CDR3 coding DNA: TGTGCCAGCAGCGGGGGGGCTAGCGGTACCCACGCTAGCACAGATACGCAGTATCTT.

The CDR3 DNA follows: TGCAGTGCTAGAGTGGGACTTAAGACCGAGACCCAGTACTTC. This sequence encodes CSARVGLKTETQYF. V is TRBV20-1 and J is TRBJ2-5, with a tentative D call TRBD2 (6 bases). V lost 1 base and J 5 bases, leaving 14 bases between the germline ends. CDR3 length: 14 residues. Germline values: CDR1 DFQATT, CDR2 SNEGSKA (reference sequence).

This clone appeared a few times. The junction does not match germline at one end; this may be a read error. CDR3 sequence reads: CASSGLDYNEQFF. The CDR3 DNA reads as TGTGCCAGTAGCGGGCTAGACTACAACGAGCAGTTCTTC. V usage is TRBV19 and J usage is TRBJ2-1, with a possible D match to TRBD2 (5 bases). Germline loops: CDR1 LNHDA, CDR2 SQIVND (reference sequence). The CDR3 contains 13 residues.

This clone is deemed medium-sized (0.01 to 0.1%). The gene calls are TRBV6-1 and TRBJ2-3; 7 bases are a match to TRBD2. The germline gives CDR1 MNHNS, CDR2 SASEGT. There are 14 residues in the CDR3. The J segment lost 1 base and the V segment lost 5 bases, leaving 3 bases of the junction unmatched. The DNA of the CDR3 is TGTGCCAGCAGTTTGGCGGGAGGCACAGATACGCAGTATTTT. Translating gives CASSLAGGTDTQYF.

This clone has ten or more counts. DNA for the CDR3: TGTGCCAGCAGCGTAAGCGGGAGCCCCCTAAATGAGCAGTTCTTC. Its protein product is CASSVSGSPLNEQFF. This chain joins TRBV9 and TRBJ2-1; 8 bases map to TRBD2. Germline V gene lookup returns CDR1 SGDLS and CDR2 YYNGEE. The CDR3 spans 15 residues. V gave up 1 base and J gave up 7 bases; unmatched junction bases: 7. The variable domain in full, completed from reference TRBV9 and TRBJ2-1, reads DSGVTQTPKHLITATGQRVTLRCSPRSGDLSVYWYQQSLDQGLQFLIQYYNGEERAKGNILERFSAQQFPDLHSELNLSSLELGDSALYFCASSVSGSPLNEQFFGPGTRLTVL.

In its sample, this clone ranks as medium-sized. The V call is TRBV27, the J call TRBJ2-7; 8 bases match TRBD2. The CDR3 covers 18 residues. CDR1 and CDR2 (germline): MNHEY, SMNVEV (reference sequence). J lost 2 bases, V lost 5 bases, and 17 bases had no gene match. Here the CDR3 DNA reads TGTGCCAGCAGTCGAGCCCCGGGGGGAGCGGGAGCCCCCTACGAGCAGTACTTC. This sequence encodes CASSRAPGGAGAPYEQYF.

The table lists this clone with a few counts. The rearrangement uses TRBV19 and TRBJ2-1; D is possibly TRBD2 (5 bases). CDR1 LNHDA and CDR2 SQIVND come from the germline V gene (reference sequence). The V end was cut by 7 bases, the J end by 8 bases, with 18 bases between. CDR3 size: 14 residues. The CDR3 region has the DNA TGTGCCAGTAAACAGAGAGGAGGATTGGATGAGCAGTTCTTC. Its protein is CASKQRGGLDEQFF.

In its sample, this clone is medium-sized. The chain employs TRBV19 and TRBJ2-7; tentatively, D is TRBD1 (6 bases). Germline V gives CDR1 LNHDA, CDR2 SQIVND (reference sequence). The CDR3 spans 14 residues. Trimming left V 4 bases short and J 5 bases short, with 15 bases between. The DNA of the CDR3 is TGTGCCAGTAGTAGTACGGACAGTGGACACGAGCAGTACTTC. Translated, it gives CASSSTDSGHEQYF.

This clone occurred many times. This chain connects TRBV29-1 to TRBJ2-3; D is possibly TRBD2 (6 bases). Germline CDR1 and CDR2: SQVTM and ANQGSEA. The CDR3 runs 17 residues. V shed 0 bases and J shed 0 bases, with 16 bases lying between them. Here the CDR3 DNA reads TGCAGCGTTGAAGATCTTCAGCGCGGGACTAGCACAGATACGCAGTATTTT. Translating gives CSVEDLQRGTSTDTQYF.

The sample holds many counts of this clone. J is TRBJ1-3 and V is TRBV15, with D unresolved. The CDR3 covers 14 residues. V was pared by 8 bases and J by 0 bases, with 11 bases between. Germline V gene sequence: CDR1 LNHNV, CDR2 YYDKDF (reference sequence). In nucleotides, the CDR3 is TGTGCCACCCTGGCGGACTACTCTGGAAACACCATATATTTT. It translates to CATLADYSGNTIYF.

This clone was recorded many times. V gene TRBV9 combines with J gene TRBJ1-3; no reliable D call. The germline V gene has CDR1 SGDLS and CDR2 YYNGEE. V gave up 5 bases and J gave up 3 bases, with 9 bases separating them. This CDR3 is built from 13 residues. As DNA, the CDR3 is TGTGCCAGCAGTCCCAGGTTTGGAAACACCATATATTTT. It translates to CASSPRFGNTIYF.

This clone was recorded a few times. The rearrangement links TRBV18 to TRBJ2-2; no firm D call. V lost 0 bases and J 4 bases, leaving 6 bases between the germline ends. The germline V gene encodes CDR1 KGHSH and CDR2 LQKENI. This CDR3 has 14 residues. For the CDR3, the DNA is TGTGCCAGCTCACCACCATTCCTCACCGGGGAGCTGTTTTTT. Amino acids: CASSPPFLTGELFF.

A few counts support this clone. This chain links TRBV6-1 with TRBJ1-1; D remains unclear. This CDR3 comprises 16 residues. V lost 1 base, J lost 0 bases, and 12 bases lay in between. Germline CDR1 reads MNHNS; CDR2 reads SASEGT. As DNA, the CDR3 is TGTGCCAGCAGTGAAGTACGGTGTCGCCTGAACACTGAAGCTTTCTTT. This sequence encodes CASSEVRCRLNTEAFF.

The chain employs TRBV7-9 and TRBJ2-4; possible D gene TRBD2, 6 bases. There are 14 residues in the CDR3. CDR1 is SEHNR, CDR2 FQNEAQ, per germline (reference sequence). V lost 4 bases, J lost 1 base, and 8 bases lay in between. The CDR3 loop is CASSSSGAKNIQYF. CDR3 nucleotides: TGTGCCAGCAGCTCAAGCGGGGCCAAAAACATTCAGTACTTC.

This clone was seen many times. The V call is TRBV5-5, the J call TRBJ1-5; D gene unclear. The CDR3 runs to 14 residues. Germline V gene lookup returns CDR1 SGHKS and CDR2 YYEKEE (reference sequence). Trimming removed 5 bases at V and 2 bases at J, with 11 bases between. In DNA, the CDR3 is TGTGCCAGCAGTCAGGATTCGCGCAATCAGCCCCAGCATTTT. The encoded protein is CASSQDSRNQPQHF.

This chain connects TRBV7-9 to TRBJ2-3, with D perhaps TRBD1 (6 bases). V was clipped by 2 bases and J by 14 bases, with 11 bases between them. Germline V gene data show CDR1 as SEHNR and CDR2 as FQNEAQ (reference sequence). This CDR3 comprises 11 residues. CDR3 protein: CASSLQGSAYF. The CDR3 nucleotides read TGTGCCAGCAGCTTACAGGGGAGCGCGTATTTT.

This clone is labeled as medium-sized. The rearrangement joins TRBV4-3 to TRBJ2-7; 7 bases agree with TRBD1. The CDR3 loop spans 17 amino acids. CDR1 LGHNA and CDR2 YSLEER come from the germline V gene. V shed 4 bases and J 1 base; nucleotides not matched to a gene: 13. CDR3 DNA sequence: TGCGCCAGCAGCCGAACCATGCCCCGGGACAGATCCTACGAGCAGTACTTC. It is translated as CASSRTMPRDRSYEQYF.

The rearrangement links TRBV20-1 to TRBJ2-7, with 7 positions matching TRBD1. CDR3 length: 12 residues. Germline values: CDR1 DFQATT, CDR2 SNEGSKA (reference sequence). Trimming cost V 6 bases and J 2 bases; bases outside gene matches: 4. This CDR3 reads CSAWGQTYEQYF. The CDR3 DNA reads TGCAGTGCATGGGGACAGACCTACGAGCAGTACTTC.

This clone was seen a handful of times. J is TRBJ1-2 and V is TRBV2; 8 nucleotides agree with TRBD1. Trimming at V came to 3 bases and at J to 7 bases, leaving 7 bases not matched to a gene. CDR1 is SNHLY and CDR2 is FYNNEI in the germline V gene. This CDR3 has 14 residues. CDR3 protein: CASSDRRQGAGYTF. CDR3 coding DNA: TGTGCCAGCAGTGACCGGAGGCAGGGGGCTGGCTACACCTTC.

This clone is termed medium-sized. The gene calls are TRBV6-1 and TRBJ1-5; D gene unclear. The CDR3 spans 15 residues. Germline V gene sequence: CDR1 MNHNS, CDR2 SASEGT. V shed 0 bases and J shed 2 bases, with 8 bases lying between them. The CDR3 bases are TGTGCCAGCAGTGAAGCAGGGCAAGGCAATCAGCCCCAGCATTTT. This codes for CASSEAGQGNQPQHF.

The rearrangement links TRBV6-2 or TRBV6-3 to TRBJ2-7, with TRBD2 matching 9 bases. CDR1 MNHEY and CDR2 SVGEGT come from the germline V gene. V shed 2 bases and J 5 bases; nucleotides not matched to a gene: 7. The CDR3 has 15 amino acids. The CDR3 here is CASSYRLAGSHEQYF. The DNA of the CDR3 is TGTGCCAGCAGTTACAGGCTAGCGGGAAGCCACGAGCAGTACTTC.